These 21 T cell receptor beta chains were all obtained from the same sample, sequenced in a study of neurological immune-mediated disorders. TCRdb passed the 5' RACE reads through MiXCR, listing each CDR3 protein once. This table has some 60,000 distinct CDR3 sequences, less than 4% appearing once. Material: PBMCs. Receptor source: a woman between 50 and 59 years old with multiple sclerosis.

This clonotype appeared many times. CDR3 DNA sequence: TGTGCCACCAGTGATTCAGGTCAGCCCCAGCATTTT. Translation: CATSDSGQPQHF. The rearrangement uses TRBV24-1 and TRBJ1-5; no firm D call. Germline V lookup: CDR1 KGHDR, CDR2 SFDVKD. Trimming took off 2 bases at V and 6 bases at J, with 4 bases between the two ends. This CDR3 contains 12 residues.

This clonotype was counted at least ten times. CDR3 sequence: CASSKGGQGKNTEAFF. The CDR3 DNA reads TGTGCCAGCAGCAAGGGGGGACAGGGGAAGAACACTGAAGCTTTCTTT. The rearrangement uses TRBV7-8 and TRBJ1-1, with 10 bases that match TRBD1. The germline V gene encodes CDR1 SGHVS and CDR2 FQNEAQ. CDR3 length equals 16 residues. Trimming cost V 5 bases and J 1 base; bases outside gene matches: 7.

This clonotype has ten or more counts. V is TRBV12-3 or TRBV12-4 and J is TRBJ1-2, with a possible D match to TRBD1 (5 bases). CDR3 length: 13 residues. V was cut by 6 bases and J by 5 bases, with 13 bases left in between. Written as DNA, the CDR3 is TGTGCCAGCAGGCCGGGGACCTGGTATGGCTACACCTTC. The encoded protein is CASRPGTWYGYTF.

This clonotype was picked up many times. The chain couples TRBV10-3 to TRBJ2-7, with D perhaps TRBD1 (6 bases). CDR1 ENHRY and CDR2 SYGVKD come from the germline V gene. Trimming removed 10 bases at V and 3 bases at J, with 16 bases between. CDR3 size: 13 residues. The DNA of the CDR3 is TGTGCCACGACACCTAGGACAGTCTACGAGCAGTACTTC. It yields the protein CATTPRTVYEQYF.

This clonotype was observed at least ten times. The gene calls are TRBV12-3 or TRBV12-4 and TRBJ2-2; the D is unclear. The CDR3 totals 12 residues. The V gene lost 5 bases and the J gene lost 7 bases, with 8 bases spanning the gap. CDR3 nucleotide sequence: TGTGCCAGCAGTCCCTTTGGCGGGGAGCTGTTTTTT. Translation: CASSPFGGELFF.

This clonotype was seen repeatedly, ten times or more. This chain links TRBV5-6 with TRBJ2-7; maybe TRBD2 (6 bases). Trimming shortened V by 4 bases and J by 2 bases, and 19 bases separated the two germline ends. Germline V gene sequence: CDR1 SGHDT, CDR2 YYEEEE. This CDR3 contains 16 residues. CDR3 nucleotides: TGTGCCAGCAGCAGAGGGGCGGTTGGGGGGACCTACGAGCAGTACTTC. Amino acids: CASSRGAVGGTYEQYF.

This clonotype appeared many times. This chain connects TRBV5-1 to TRBJ2-2; 9 bases agree with TRBD1. Germline trimming cut 4 bases from V and 6 bases from J; bases unmatched to any gene: 4. From germline, CDR1 is SGHRS and CDR2 YFSETQ. The CDR3 loop spans 14 amino acids. CDR3 sequence: CASSRGTGPGELFF. The CDR3 DNA sequence: TGCGCCAGCAGCCGAGGGACAGGGCCCGGGGAGCTGTTTTTT.

This clonotype was recorded many times. The chain is built from TRBV5-5 and TRBJ2-1; TRBD1 matches 10 bases. Germline CDR1 reads SGHKS; CDR2 reads YYEKEE (reference sequence). This CDR3 spans 15 amino acids. V lost 3 bases and J lost 3; bases outside the gene matches: 3. The CDR3 here is CASSSGTGVYNEQFF. CDR3 bases: TGTGCCAGCAGCTCCGGGACAGGGGTCTACAATGAGCAGTTCTTC.

This clonotype was found many times. This sequence joins TRBV20-1 and TRBJ2-7; a weak D match, TRBD2 (7 bases). The V gene's germline CDR1 is DFQATT and CDR2 SNEGSKA (reference sequence). V was clipped by 3 bases and J by 5 bases, with 11 bases between them. This CDR3 spans 12 amino acids. The CDR3 sequence is CSARGGRNEQYF. DNA for the CDR3: TGCAGTGCTAGGGGGGGGCGAAACGAGCAGTACTTC.

This clonotype was found many times. The genes are TRBV4-1 and TRBJ2-1; 7 bases align to TRBD2. The CDR3 consists of 16 residues. CDR1 is MGHRA and CDR2 is YSYEKL in the germline V gene. Losses at the gene ends were 0 bases for V and 9 bases for J; bases not matched to a gene: 11. The CDR3 loop is CASSQDPSGYKGEQFF. CDR3 in DNA: TGCGCCAGCAGCCAAGATCCTAGCGGATACAAGGGTGAGCAGTTCTTC.

This clonotype has a count of ten or more. The gene calls are TRBV12-3 or TRBV12-4 and TRBJ1-1; TRBD1 might be the D (5 bases). There are 14 residues in the CDR3. Trimming removed 6 bases at V and 3 bases at J, with 14 bases between. CDR3 protein: CASRYSWGDTEAFF. Written as DNA, the CDR3 is TGTGCCAGCAGGTATTCATGGGGGGACACTGAAGCTTTCTTT.

The sample holds many counts of this clonotype. The V gene is TRBV9, the J gene TRBJ2-5, with a weak D call TRBD1 (6 bases). Germline-derived CDR1 and CDR2 are SGDLS and YYNGEE. The CDR3 spans 16 residues. V was pared by 1 base and J by 5 bases, with 18 bases between. The CDR3 DNA reads TGTGCCAGCAGCGTAACTGCAGGGGTTGTCTTTGAGACCCAGTACTTC. Translated, it gives CASSVTAGVVFETQYF.

This clonotype was recorded many times. The gene calls are TRBV29-1 and TRBJ2-5; D is unclear. Germline CDR1 SQVTM, CDR2 ANQGSEA. The CDR3 extends over 13 amino acids. With 0 bases removed from V and 4 bases from J, the gap between germline ends came to 9 bases. This chain's CDR3 is CSVEDVDGETQYF. The CDR3 DNA sequence: TGCAGCGTTGAAGATGTGGATGGAGAGACCCAGTACTTC.

This clonotype appeared many times. The V gene is TRBV20-1, the J gene TRBJ2-1; 11 nucleotides align to TRBD2. The J segment lost 1 base and the V segment lost 6 bases, leaving 14 bases of the junction unmatched. Germline V gene lookup returns CDR1 DFQATT and CDR2 SNEGSKA (reference sequence). The CDR3 is made up of 18 amino acids. The CDR3 region has the DNA TGCAGTGCCCGGGGTAGCGGGAGGGGGGATGGGTCCTACAATGAGCAGTTCTTC. Translation: CSARGSGRGDGSYNEQFF.

There are many counts of this clonotype. The chain carries TRBV20-1 and TRBJ2-5; D gene uncertain. Trimming left V 0 bases short and J 4 bases short, with 0 bases between. The CDR3 length is 10 residues. Germline CDR1 is DFQATT and CDR2 is SNEGSKA (reference sequence). The CDR3 region is CSAREETQYF. CDR3 nucleotides: TGCAGTGCTAGAGAAGAGACCCAGTACTTC.

The chain is built from TRBV6-2 or TRBV6-3 and TRBJ2-7, with D uncertain. The V gene lost 4 bases and the J gene lost 4 bases, with 11 bases spanning the gap. Per the germline V gene, CDR1 is MNHEY and CDR2 is SVGEGT. This CDR3 has 13 residues. CDR3 nucleotide sequence: TGTGCCAGCAGTTCTTTATACGGTTACGAGCAGTACTTC. The encoded protein is CASSSLYGYEQYF.

V and J are TRBV5-5 and TRBJ2-2, with a possible D match to TRBD1 (5 bases). From germline, CDR1 is SGHKS and CDR2 YYEKEE (reference sequence). Trimming pared 4 bases from V and 8 bases from J, leaving 15 bases between. The CDR3 consists of 14 residues. Here the CDR3 reads CASSVDSRAGELFF. The CDR3 DNA is TGTGCCAGCAGCGTAGACAGCAGGGCGGGGGAGCTGTTTTTT.

This clonotype was detected many times. This chain's CDR3 is CSVVPVQGPGNTIYF. In DNA form, the CDR3 reads TGCAGCGTTGTGCCAGTCCAAGGACCTGGAAACACCATATATTTT. This chain connects TRBV29-1 to TRBJ1-3; no firm D call. This CDR3 has 15 amino acids. The V and J ends lost 4 bases and 2 bases respectively, with 15 bases between them. Germline V gene lookup returns CDR1 SQVTM and CDR2 ANQGSEA.

This clonotype turned up a few times. The V call is TRBV5-1, the J call TRBJ2-1; 7 bases line up with TRBD2. CDR1 and CDR2 (germline): SGHRS, YFSETQ. The CDR3 runs to 14 residues. Unmatched junction bases numbered 5, after V lost 0 bases and J lost 8 bases. CDR3 region: CASSLVAGVDEQFF. CDR3 DNA sequence: TGCGCCAGCAGCTTGGTTGCGGGAGTCGATGAGCAGTTCTTC.

The CDR3 DNA follows: TGCGCCAGCGGAGCTTGGGGTCAGGGCAGGTCACCCCTCCACTTT. This encodes CASGAWGQGRSPLHF. This chain uses TRBV5-1 with TRBJ1-6; maybe TRBD1 (5 bases). The CDR3 extends over 15 amino acids. Germline values: CDR1 SGHRS, CDR2 YFSETQ. V was pared by 7 bases and J by 10 bases, with 21 bases between.

This clonotype was observed many times. One end of the junction is discordant with germline, which a read error may explain. CDR3 DNA: TGTGCTAGCAGCCAACAGGGTCGCTTCGACGAGCAGTACTTC. It encodes CASSQQGRFDEQYF. This chain uses TRBV7-7 with TRBJ2-7, with a tentative D call TRBD1 (6 bases). The CDR3 is 14 residues long. CDR1 is SSHAT and CDR2 is FNYEAQ in the germline V gene (reference sequence).